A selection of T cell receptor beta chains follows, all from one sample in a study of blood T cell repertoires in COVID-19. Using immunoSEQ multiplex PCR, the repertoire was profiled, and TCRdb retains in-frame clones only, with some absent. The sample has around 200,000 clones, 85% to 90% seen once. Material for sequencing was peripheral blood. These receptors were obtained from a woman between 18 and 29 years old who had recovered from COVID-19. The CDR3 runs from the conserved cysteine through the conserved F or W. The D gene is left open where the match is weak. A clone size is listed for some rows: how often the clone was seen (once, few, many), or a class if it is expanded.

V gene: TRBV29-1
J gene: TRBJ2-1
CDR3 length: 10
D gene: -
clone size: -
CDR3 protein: CSVSDNEQFF
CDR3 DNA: TGCAGCGTCTCGGACAATGAGCAGTTCTTC

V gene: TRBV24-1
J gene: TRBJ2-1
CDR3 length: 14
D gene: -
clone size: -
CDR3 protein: CATQTGRGRNEQFF
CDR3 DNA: TGTGCCACACAGACTGGGCGGGGAAGGAATGAGCAGTTCTTC

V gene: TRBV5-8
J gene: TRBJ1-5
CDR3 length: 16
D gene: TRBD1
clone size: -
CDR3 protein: CASSLWGTGGSQPQHF
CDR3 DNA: TGTGCCAGCAGCTTGTGGGGCACAGGGGGCAGCCAGCCCCAGCATTTT

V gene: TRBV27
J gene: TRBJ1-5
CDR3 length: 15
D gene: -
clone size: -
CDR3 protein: CASSFRGDGNQPQHF
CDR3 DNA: TGTGCCAGCAGTTTCAGGGGTGATGGCAATCAGCCCCAGCATTTT

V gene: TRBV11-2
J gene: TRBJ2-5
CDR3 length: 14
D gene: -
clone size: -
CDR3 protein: CASSPLASGETQYF
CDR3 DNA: TGTGCCAGCAGCCCTCTAGCAAGCGGAGAGACCCAGTACTTC

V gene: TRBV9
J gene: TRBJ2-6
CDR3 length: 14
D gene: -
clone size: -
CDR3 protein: CASAGKLGANVLTF
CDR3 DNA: TGTGCCAGCGCCGGGAAACTAGGGGCCAACGTCCTGACTTTC

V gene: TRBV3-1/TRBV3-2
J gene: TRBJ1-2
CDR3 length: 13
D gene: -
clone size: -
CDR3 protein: CASSLRVGAGYTF
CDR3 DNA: TGTGCCAGCAGCCTCAGGGTGGGTGCGGGCTACACCTTC

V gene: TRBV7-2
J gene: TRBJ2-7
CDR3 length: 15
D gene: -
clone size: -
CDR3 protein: CASSLGRGMGYEQYF
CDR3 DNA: TGTGCCAGCAGCTTAGGACGGGGGATGGGGTACGAGCAGTACTTC

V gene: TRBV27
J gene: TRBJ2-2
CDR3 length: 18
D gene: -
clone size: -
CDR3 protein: CASSLSGQTYSNTGELFF
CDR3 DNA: TGTGCCAGCAGTTTATCGGGCCAAACATACTCGAACACCGGGGAGCTGTTTTTT

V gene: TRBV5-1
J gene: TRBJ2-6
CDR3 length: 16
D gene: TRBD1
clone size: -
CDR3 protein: CASQGAPRSGANVLTF
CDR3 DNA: TGCGCCAGCCAGGGGGCCCCGCGCTCTGGGGCCAACGTCCTGACTTTC

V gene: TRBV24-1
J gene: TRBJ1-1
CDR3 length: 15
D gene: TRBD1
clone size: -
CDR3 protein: CATSLGGSGNTEAFF
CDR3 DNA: TGTGCCACCAGTTTAGGGGGCTCTGGGAACACTGAAGCTTTCTTT

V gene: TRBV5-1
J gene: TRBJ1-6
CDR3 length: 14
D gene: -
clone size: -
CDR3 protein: CASSFGGGNSPLHF
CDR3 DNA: TGCGCCAGCAGCTTCGGGGGTGGTAATTCACCCCTCCACTTT

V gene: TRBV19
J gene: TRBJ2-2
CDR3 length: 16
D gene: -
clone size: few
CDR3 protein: CASSFRLPSRTGELFF
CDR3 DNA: TGTGCCAGTAGCTTCCGGTTACCCTCCCGCACCGGGGAGCTGTTTTTT

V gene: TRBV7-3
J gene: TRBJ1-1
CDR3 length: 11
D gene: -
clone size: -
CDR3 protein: CASSSGSEAFF
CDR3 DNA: TGTGCCAGCAGCTCAGGGTCTGAAGCTTTCTTT

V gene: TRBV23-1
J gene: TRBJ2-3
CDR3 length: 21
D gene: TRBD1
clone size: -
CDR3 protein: CASSQYRDSLPDRGSTDTQYF
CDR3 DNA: TGCGCCAGCAGTCAATACCGAGATAGTCTGCCGGACAGGGGAAGCACAGATACGCAGTATTTT

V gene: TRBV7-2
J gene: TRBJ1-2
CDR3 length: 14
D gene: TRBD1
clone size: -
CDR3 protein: CASSSRTGEGGYTF
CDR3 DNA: TGTGCCAGCAGTTCTCGGACAGGGGAGGGTGGCTACACCTTC

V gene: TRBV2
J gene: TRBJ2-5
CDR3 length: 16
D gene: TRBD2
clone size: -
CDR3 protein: CASTHGPGLGPETQYF
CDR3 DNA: TGTGCCAGCACCCATGGGCCGGGACTAGGCCCAGAGACCCAGTACTTC

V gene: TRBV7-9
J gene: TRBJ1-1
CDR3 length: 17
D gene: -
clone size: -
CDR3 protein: CASSRIVVDRGGTEAFF
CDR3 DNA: TGTGCCAGCAGCCGTATAGTCGTGGATCGCGGCGGAACTGAAGCTTTCTTT

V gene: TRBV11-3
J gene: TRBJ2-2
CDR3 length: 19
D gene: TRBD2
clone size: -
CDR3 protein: CASSFQTSGRYTNTGELFF
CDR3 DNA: TGTGCCAGCAGCTTTCAAACTAGCGGGAGGTATACGAACACCGGGGAGCTGTTTTTT

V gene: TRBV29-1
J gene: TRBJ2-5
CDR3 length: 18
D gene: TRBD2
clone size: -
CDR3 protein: CSVEEAAGGSLFQETQYF
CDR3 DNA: TGCAGCGTTGAAGAGGCAGCGGGAGGGTCCCTATTCCAAGAGACCCAGTACTTC

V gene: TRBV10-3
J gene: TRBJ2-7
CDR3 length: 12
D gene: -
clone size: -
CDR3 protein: CAISVGSYEQYF
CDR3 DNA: TGTGCCATCAGTGTTGGCAGTTACGAGCAGTACTTC

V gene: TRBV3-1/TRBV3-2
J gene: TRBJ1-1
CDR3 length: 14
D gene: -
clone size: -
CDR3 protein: CASSEWGGNTEAFF
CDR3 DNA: TGTGCCAGCAGCGAATGGGGGGGGAACACTGAAGCTTTCTTT